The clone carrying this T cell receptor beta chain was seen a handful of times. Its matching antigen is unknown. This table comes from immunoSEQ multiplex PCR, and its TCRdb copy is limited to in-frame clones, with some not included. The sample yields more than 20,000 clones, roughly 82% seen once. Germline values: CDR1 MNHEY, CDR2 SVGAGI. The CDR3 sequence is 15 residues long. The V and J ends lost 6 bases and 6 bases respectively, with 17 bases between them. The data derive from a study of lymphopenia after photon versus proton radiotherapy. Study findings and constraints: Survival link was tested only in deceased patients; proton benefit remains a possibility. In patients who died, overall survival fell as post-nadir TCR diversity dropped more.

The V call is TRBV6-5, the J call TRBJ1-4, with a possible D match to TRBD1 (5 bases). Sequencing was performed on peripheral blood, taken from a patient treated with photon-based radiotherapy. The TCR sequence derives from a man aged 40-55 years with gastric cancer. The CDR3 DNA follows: TGTGCCAGCAGGACAAGCGGGACTTCTCATGAAAAACTGTTTTTT. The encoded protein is CASRTSGTSHEKLFF.